The 19 T cell receptor beta chains below come from one sample, sequenced in a study of CD8 T cells in ankylosing spondylitis. Study results and caveats: In ankylosing spondylitis blood, a motif of several highly homologous TCR beta variants appeared characteristic.

TCRdb re-called the 5' RACE reads with MiXCR, one entry per CDR3 protein. The table lists 390,000 or so distinct CDR3 sequences, approximately 20% of them singletons. Their cognate antigens are unknown. Sequenced sample: blood, either unsorted or a sorted T cell fraction (not recorded which). The receptors come from a male donor with ankylosing spondylitis.

This rearrangement joins TRBV5-1 to TRBJ2-1; 8 bases fit TRBD1. The CDR3 runs to 14 residues. Germline loops: CDR1 SGHRS, CDR2 YFSETQ. V trimming: 0 bases; J trimming: 6 bases; junction bases outside the gene matches: 2. The CDR3 DNA reads as TGCGCCAGCAGCTTGGTGGACAGGGTCAATGAGCAGTTCTTC. Translating it yields CASSLVDRVNEQFF.

The V gene is TRBV18, the J gene TRBJ1-2; TRBD1 matches at 9 bases. The CDR3 consists of 16 residues. Germline V CDR1 and CDR2: KGHSH, LQKENI. Trimming took 2 bases from V and 3 from J; bases not matched to a gene: 7. The CDR3 DNA is TGTGCCAGCTCACCATCCGGGACAGGGAAATACTATGGCTACACCTTC. Amino acids: CASSPSGTGKYYGYTF.

The chain employs TRBV6-2 or TRBV6-3 and TRBJ2-2; 7 bases match TRBD2. Germline V gives CDR1 MNHEY, CDR2 SVGEGT. J was trimmed by 11 bases and V by 9 bases; bases with no gene match: 9. The CDR3 covers 12 residues. The CDR3 sequence: CASQLWGGELFF. For the CDR3, the DNA is TGTGCCAGTCAACTCTGGGGGGGTGAGCTGTTTTTT.

The chain has TRBV9 and TRBJ1-5; TRBD1 might be the D (6 bases). The CDR3 is made up of 14 amino acids. Germline V CDR1 and CDR2: SGDLS, YYNGEE. Trimming shortened V by 7 bases and J by 4 bases, and 15 bases separated the two germline ends. The CDR3 here is CASGLGALNQPQHF. Written as DNA, the CDR3 is TGTGCCAGCGGTTTGGGGGCCCTAAATCAGCCCCAGCATTTT.

This clonotype has only a few counts. This rearrangement joins TRBV6-5 to TRBJ2-7; D possibly corresponds to TRBD2 (6 bases). The CDR3 has 14 residues. Per germline, CDR1 MNHEY and CDR2 SVGAGI. V dropped 0 bases and J dropped 5 bases, with 11 bases sitting between them. CDR3: CASSYSARDHEQYF. The CDR3 DNA follows: TGTGCCAGCAGTTACTCCGCGCGGGACCACGAGCAGTACTTC.

About this clonotype itself: The junction does not match germline at one end; this may be a read error. J is TRBJ2-2 and V is TRBV5-4; D unclear. Germline V gene sequence: CDR1 SGHNT, CDR2 YYREEE (reference sequence). This CDR3 has 12 residues. CDR3 residues: CASSYNSGELFF. For the CDR3, the DNA is TGTGCCAGCAGCTACAACAGCGGGGAGCTGTTTTTT.

The table lists this clonotype with a few counts. The chain couples TRBV5-1 to TRBJ2-5; D gene ambiguous. The CDR3 has 13 residues. Germline CDR1 SGHRS, CDR2 YFSETQ. The V gene lost 2 bases and the J gene lost 5 bases, with 10 bases spanning the gap. CDR3 DNA: TGCGCCAGCAGCTTACGGCTTCGGGAGACCCAGTACTTC. This encodes CASSLRLRETQYF.

This clonotype appeared a few times. The chain couples TRBV5-1 to TRBJ1-1; 7 bases map to TRBD1. Germline CDR1 reads SGHRS; CDR2 reads YFSETQ. Trimming at V came to 4 bases and at J to 7 bases, leaving 13 bases not matched to a gene. The CDR3 runs to 15 residues. The CDR3 DNA reads as TGCGCCAGCAGCAAAACTAGGGACAGCAAGGTTGAAGCTTTCTTT. It specifies CASSKTRDSKVEAFF.

This clonotype was seen a handful of times. This chain's CDR3 is CASSLDYSGYYEQYF. In DNA form, the CDR3 reads TGTGCCAGCAGCTTAGATTACAGCGGCTACTACGAGCAGTACTTC. The gene calls are TRBV7-2 and TRBJ2-7; a weak D match, TRBD2 (5 bases). Germline CDR1 is SGHTA and CDR2 is FQGNSA. V dropped 1 base and J dropped 3 bases, with 13 bases sitting between them. This CDR3 contains 15 residues.

This clonotype came up a few times. The gene calls are TRBV12-3 or TRBV12-4 and TRBJ1-2, with unresolved D. The V end lost 4 bases, the J end lost 4 bases, and 10 bases lay between the germline ends. This CDR3 contains 13 residues. For the CDR3, the DNA is TGTGCCAGCAGTTCGAGGGTCGGCTATGGCTACACCTTC. It is translated as CASSSRVGYGYTF.

This chain connects TRBV5-1 to TRBJ2-3, with 7 bases matching TRBD2. In germline, CDR1 is SGHRS, CDR2 YFSETQ. The CDR3 has 18 amino acids. Trimming at V came to 2 bases and at J to 2 bases, leaving 14 bases not matched to a gene. This CDR3 is CASSFRGGRPPNTDTQYF. As DNA, the CDR3 is TGCGCCAGCAGCTTCCGCGGGGGTAGGCCTCCGAACACAGATACGCAGTATTTT.

This clonotype was observed a few times. V is TRBV11-3 and J is TRBJ2-3, with TRBD2 identical over 13 bases. The V gene's germline CDR1 is SGHNT and CDR2 YENEEA. V lost 5 bases to trimming and J lost 6 bases; unmatched junction nucleotides: 5. The CDR3 is 15 residues long. This CDR3 is CASSTSGRAFDTQYF. The CDR3 coding sequence is TGTGCCAGCAGCACTAGCGGGAGGGCCTTCGATACGCAGTATTTT.

The sample holds a few counts of this clonotype. The chain employs TRBV18 and TRBJ2-5; unclear D gene. V lost 3 bases and J 2 bases, leaving 10 bases between the germline ends. Germline V lookup: CDR1 KGHSH, CDR2 LQKENI. This CDR3 is built from 14 residues. The CDR3 protein is CASSPFVDQETQYF. CDR3 bases: TGTGCCAGCTCACCGTTCGTTGATCAAGAGACCCAGTACTTC.

This clonotype has just a few counts. The V gene is TRBV20-1, the J gene TRBJ2-7, with 8 bases that match TRBD1. The CDR3 is 13 amino acids. Germline values: CDR1 DFQATT, CDR2 SNEGSKA (reference sequence). V gave up 5 bases and J gave up 6 bases; unmatched junction bases: 9. The CDR3: CSAHPDRDGEQYF. The DNA for the CDR3 is TGCAGTGCTCACCCGGACAGGGACGGCGAGCAGTACTTC.

A single count supports this clonotype. This rearrangement joins TRBV6-2 or TRBV6-3 to TRBJ2-7; D gene ambiguous. Germline V gene data show CDR1 as MNHEY and CDR2 as SVGEGT. V was trimmed by 5 bases and J by 1 base, leaving 12 bases between them. The CDR3 spans 14 residues. This CDR3 is CASSRALPSYEQYF. The CDR3 DNA sequence: TGTGCCAGCAGTAGGGCTTTACCATCCTACGAGCAGTACTTC.

This clonotype has only a few counts. CDR3 amino acids: CSVAFTDTQYF. The CDR3 DNA reads TGCAGCGTTGCCTTCACAGATACGCAGTATTTT. The chain combines TRBV29-1 with TRBJ2-3; D gene ambiguous. CDR3 length: 11 residues. Trimming left V 4 bases short and J 2 bases short, with 4 bases between. Germline values: CDR1 SQVTM, CDR2 ANQGSEA.

This clonotype was counted a few times. V usage is TRBV5-5 and J usage is TRBJ2-1; the D gene is possibly TRBD2 (6 bases). CDR1 is SGHKS, CDR2 YYEKEE, per germline (reference sequence). V gave up 5 bases and J gave up 6 bases, with 12 bases separating them. CDR3 length equals 13 residues. The CDR3 here is CASREGVVNEQFF. The CDR3 DNA follows: TGTGCCAGCAGGGAGGGAGTCGTCAATGAGCAGTTCTTC.

The chain recombines TRBV18 with TRBJ2-7; 8 bases are a match to TRBD1. The CDR3 contains 15 residues. Germline-derived CDR1 and CDR2 are KGHSH and LQKENI. V shed 6 bases, J shed 3 bases, and the junction held 10 bases outside the gene matches. The CDR3 nucleotides are TGTGCCAGCTCCCGGACCGTAGGACAGGGCTACGAGCAGTACTTC. Its translation is CASSRTVGQGYEQYF.

This clonotype was counted a few times. V is TRBV11-3 and J is TRBJ2-3; 8 positions agree with TRBD2. Germline V gene lookup returns CDR1 SGHNT and CDR2 YENEEA. The CDR3 has 15 residues. Trimming cost V 8 bases and J 6 bases; bases outside gene matches: 13. CDR3 coding DNA: TGTGCCAGCTCACCGGGACTAGGGCGAGGGGATACGCAGTATTTT. Translating gives CASSPGLGRGDTQYF.